The next 4 T cell receptor beta chains were all read from a single sample in a study of metastatic and nonmetastatic thyroid tumors. TCRdb reassembled clones from the PCR reads with MiXCR. The table lists 18,000 or so clones, under 25% of them singletons. Before thyroid surgery, none of the patients had received any treatment. Sequencing used tumor tissue. All receptors derive from a female donor with papillary thyroid cancer or a benign thyroid nodule (not recorded which). Some clones in this sample may be carry-over from other donors' samples.

This clone was found a few times. The chain has TRBV4-1 and TRBJ2-7; D is undetermined. The germline gives CDR1 MGHRA, CDR2 YSYEKL. The CDR3 runs 13 residues. Trimming stripped 1 base from V and 6 bases from J, with 10 bases between. The CDR3 DNA reads as TGCGCCAGCAGCCAAGTTACGGTTGGCGAGCAGTACTTC. It specifies CASSQVTVGEQYF.

In its sample, this clone was seen many times. J is TRBJ2-7 and V is TRBV20-1, with 10 positions matching TRBD2. Per germline, CDR1 DFQATT and CDR2 SNEGSKA (reference sequence). This CDR3 is built from 14 residues. The J segment lost 4 bases and the V segment lost 3 bases, leaving 6 bases of the junction unmatched. The DNA of the CDR3 is TGCAGTGCTAGTTCGGGACTAGCGATATACGAGCAGTACTTC. It is translated as CSASSGLAIYEQYF.

The chain links TRBV7-8 to TRBJ1-2, with D unclear. The V end was cut by 3 bases, the J end by 4 bases, with 12 bases between. From germline, CDR1 is SGHVS and CDR2 FQNEAQ. The CDR3 covers 14 residues. Here the CDR3 DNA reads TGTGCCAGCAGCTTGGACGCTTGGATCTATGGCTACACCTTC. Translating it yields CASSLDAWIYGYTF.

By frequency in the sample, this clone is medium-sized (0.01 to 0.1%). This rearrangement joins TRBV19 to TRBJ2-7; D is possibly TRBD1 (5 bases). The germline CDR1 and CDR2 sequences are LNHDA and SQIVND (reference sequence). The CDR3 runs 12 residues. Deletions cut 6 bases from V and 6 bases from J, with 12 bases between. The CDR3 loop is CASSPGWSEQYF. The DNA for the CDR3 is TGTGCCAGTAGCCCAGGGTGGAGCGAGCAGTACTTC.